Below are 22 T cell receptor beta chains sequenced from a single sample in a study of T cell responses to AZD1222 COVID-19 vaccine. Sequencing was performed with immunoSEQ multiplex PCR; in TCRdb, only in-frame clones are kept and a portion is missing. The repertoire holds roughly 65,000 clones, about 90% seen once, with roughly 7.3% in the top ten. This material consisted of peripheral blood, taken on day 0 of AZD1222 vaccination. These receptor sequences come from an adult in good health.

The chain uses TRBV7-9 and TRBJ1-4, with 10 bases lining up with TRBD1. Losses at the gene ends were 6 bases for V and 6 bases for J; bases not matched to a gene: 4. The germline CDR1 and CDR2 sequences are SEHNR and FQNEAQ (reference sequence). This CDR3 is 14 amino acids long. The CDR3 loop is CASSSGTGDEKLFF. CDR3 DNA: TGTGCCAGCAGTTCCGGGACAGGGGATGAAAAACTGTTTTTT.

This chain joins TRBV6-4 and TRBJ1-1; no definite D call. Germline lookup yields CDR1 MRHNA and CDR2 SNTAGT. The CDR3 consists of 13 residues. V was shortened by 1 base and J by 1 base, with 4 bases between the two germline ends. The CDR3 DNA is TGTGCCAGCAGTGACTTTGAGAACACTGAAGCTTTCTTT. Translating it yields CASSDFENTEAFF.

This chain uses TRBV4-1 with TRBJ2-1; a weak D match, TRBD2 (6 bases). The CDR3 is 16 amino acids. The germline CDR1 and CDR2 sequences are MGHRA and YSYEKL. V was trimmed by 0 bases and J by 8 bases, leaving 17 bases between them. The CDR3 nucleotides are TGCGCCAGCAGCCAAGATCCGGAGGGAGTGAGTGATGAGCAGTTCTTC. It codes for CASSQDPEGVSDEQFF.

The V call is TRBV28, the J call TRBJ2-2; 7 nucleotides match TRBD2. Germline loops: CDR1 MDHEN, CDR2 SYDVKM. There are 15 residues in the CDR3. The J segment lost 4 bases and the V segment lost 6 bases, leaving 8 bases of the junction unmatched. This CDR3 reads CASRVAGEGTGELFF. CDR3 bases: TGTGCCAGCAGGGTCGCGGGGGAAGGCACCGGGGAGCTGTTTTTT. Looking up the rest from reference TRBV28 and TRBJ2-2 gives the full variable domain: DVKVTQSSRYLVKRTGEKVFLECVQDMDHENMFWYRQDPGLGLRLIYFSYDVKMKEKGDIPEGYSVSREKKERFSLILESASTNQTSMYLCASRVAGEGTGELFFGEGSRLTVL.

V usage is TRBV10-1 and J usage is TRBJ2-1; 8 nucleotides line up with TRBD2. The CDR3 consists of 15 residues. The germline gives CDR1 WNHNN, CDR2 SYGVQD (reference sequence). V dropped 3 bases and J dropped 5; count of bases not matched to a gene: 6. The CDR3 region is CASSDLAGSNNEQFF. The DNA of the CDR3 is TGCGCCAGCAGTGACCTAGCGGGTTCGAACAATGAGCAGTTCTTC.

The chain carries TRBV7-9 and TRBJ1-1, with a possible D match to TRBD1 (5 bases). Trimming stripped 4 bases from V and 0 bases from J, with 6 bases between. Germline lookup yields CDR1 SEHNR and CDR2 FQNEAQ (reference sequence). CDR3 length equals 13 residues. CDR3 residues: CASSSRVNTEAFF. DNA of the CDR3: TGTGCCAGCAGCTCCAGGGTGAACACTGAAGCTTTCTTT.

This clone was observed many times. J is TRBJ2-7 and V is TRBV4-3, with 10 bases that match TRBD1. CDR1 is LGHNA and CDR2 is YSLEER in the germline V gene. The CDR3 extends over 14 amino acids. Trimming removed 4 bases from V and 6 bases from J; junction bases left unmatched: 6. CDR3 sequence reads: CASSPGTGALEQYF. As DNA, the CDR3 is TGCGCCAGCAGCCCGGGGACAGGGGCCCTCGAGCAGTACTTC.

The DNA of the CDR3 is TGTGCCAGCAGCAAAGGGAAGGGCTATGGCTACACCTTC. Its translation: CASSKGKGYGYTF. The V gene is TRBV6-5, the J gene TRBJ1-2; no clear D gene. The V end lost 6 bases, the J end lost 4 bases, and 12 bases lay between the germline ends. Per the germline V gene, CDR1 is MNHEY and CDR2 is SVGAGI. The length of the CDR3 is 13 residues.

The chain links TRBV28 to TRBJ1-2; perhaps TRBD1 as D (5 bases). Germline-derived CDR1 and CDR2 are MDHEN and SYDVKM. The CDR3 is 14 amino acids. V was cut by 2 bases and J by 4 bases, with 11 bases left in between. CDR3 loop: CASSLEGVPYGYTF. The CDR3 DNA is TGTGCCAGCAGTTTAGAAGGGGTTCCCTATGGCTACACCTTC.

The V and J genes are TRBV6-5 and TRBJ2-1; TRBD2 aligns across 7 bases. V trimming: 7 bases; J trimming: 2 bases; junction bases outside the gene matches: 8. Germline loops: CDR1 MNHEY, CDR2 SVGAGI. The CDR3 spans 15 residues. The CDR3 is CASTRRTSAYNEQFF. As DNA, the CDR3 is TGTGCCAGCACCAGGAGAACTAGCGCCTACAATGAGCAGTTCTTC.

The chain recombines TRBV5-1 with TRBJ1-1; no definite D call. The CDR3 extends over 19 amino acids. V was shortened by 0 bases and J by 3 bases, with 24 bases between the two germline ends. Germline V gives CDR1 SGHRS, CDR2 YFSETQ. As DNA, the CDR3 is TGCGCCAGCAGCTTGGGTTTAAGGGTCCGCCGTAGTTGGGACACTGAAGCTTTCTTT. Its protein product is CASSLGLRVRRSWDTEAFF. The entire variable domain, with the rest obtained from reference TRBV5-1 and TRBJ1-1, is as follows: KAGVTQTPRYLIKTRGQQVTLSCSPISGHRSVSWYQQTPGQGLQFLFEYFSETQRNKGNFPGRFSGRQFSNSRSEMNVSTLELGDSALYLCASSLGLRVRRSWDTEAFFGQGTRLTVV.

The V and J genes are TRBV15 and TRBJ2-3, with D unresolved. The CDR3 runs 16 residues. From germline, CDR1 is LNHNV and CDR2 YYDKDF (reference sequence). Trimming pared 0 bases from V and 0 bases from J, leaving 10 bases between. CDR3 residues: CATSRDLPGSTDTQYF. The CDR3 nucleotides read TGTGCCACCAGCAGAGATCTACCCGGTAGCACAGATACGCAGTATTTT. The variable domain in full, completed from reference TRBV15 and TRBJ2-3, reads DAMVIQNPRYQVTQFGKPVTLSCSQTLNHNVMYWYQQKSSQAPKLLFHYYDKDFNNEADTPDNFQSRRPNTSFCFLDIRSPGLGDTAMYLCATSRDLPGSTDTQYFGPGTRLTVL.

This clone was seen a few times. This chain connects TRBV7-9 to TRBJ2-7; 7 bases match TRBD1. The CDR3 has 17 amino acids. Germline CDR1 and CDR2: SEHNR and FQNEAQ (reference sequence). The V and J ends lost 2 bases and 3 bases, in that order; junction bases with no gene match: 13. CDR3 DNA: TGTGCCAGCAGCTTATTCTCCCCACCGGGACAGTACTACGAGCAGTACTTC. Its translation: CASSLFSPPGQYYEQYF. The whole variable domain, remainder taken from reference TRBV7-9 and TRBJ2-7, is DTGVSQNPRHKITKRGQNVTFRCDPISEHNRLYWYRQTLGQGPEFLTYFQNEAQLEKSRLLSDRFSAERPKGSFSTLEIQRTEQGDSAMYLCASSLFSPPGQYYEQYFGPGTRLTVT.

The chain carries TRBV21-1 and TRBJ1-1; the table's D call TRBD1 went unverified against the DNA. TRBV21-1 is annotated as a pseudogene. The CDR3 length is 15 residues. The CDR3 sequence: CASSKRTAGGNEAFF. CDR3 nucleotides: TGTGCCAGCAGCAAGCGAACGGCAGGGGGGAACGAAGCTTTCTTT.

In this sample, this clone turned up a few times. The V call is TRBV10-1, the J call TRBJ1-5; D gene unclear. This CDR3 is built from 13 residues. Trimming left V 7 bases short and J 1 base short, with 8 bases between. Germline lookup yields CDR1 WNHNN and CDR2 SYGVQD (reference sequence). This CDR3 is CASNSLSNQPQHF. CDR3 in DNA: TGCGCCAGCAACTCACTGAGCAATCAGCCCCAGCATTTT.

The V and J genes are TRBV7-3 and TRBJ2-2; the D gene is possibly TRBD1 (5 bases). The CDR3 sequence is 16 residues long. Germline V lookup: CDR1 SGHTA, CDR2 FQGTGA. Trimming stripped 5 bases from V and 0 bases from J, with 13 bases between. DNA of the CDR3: TGTGCCAGCAGCCCCCAGGGAAATTCGAACACCGGGGAGCTGTTTTTT. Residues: CASSPQGNSNTGELFF.

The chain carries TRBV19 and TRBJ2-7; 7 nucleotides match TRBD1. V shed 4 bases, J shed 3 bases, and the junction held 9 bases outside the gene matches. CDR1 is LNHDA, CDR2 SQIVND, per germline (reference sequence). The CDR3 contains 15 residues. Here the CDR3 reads CASSTGTGANYEQYF. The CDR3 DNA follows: TGTGCCAGTAGTACCGGAACAGGGGCCAACTACGAGCAGTACTTC.

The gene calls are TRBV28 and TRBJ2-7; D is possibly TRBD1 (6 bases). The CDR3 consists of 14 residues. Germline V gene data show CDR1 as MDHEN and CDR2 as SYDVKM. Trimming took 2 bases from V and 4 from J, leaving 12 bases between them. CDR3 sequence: CASSLRGSRYEQYF. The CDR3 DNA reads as TGTGCCAGCAGTTTAAGGGGGAGTCGGTACGAGCAGTACTTC.

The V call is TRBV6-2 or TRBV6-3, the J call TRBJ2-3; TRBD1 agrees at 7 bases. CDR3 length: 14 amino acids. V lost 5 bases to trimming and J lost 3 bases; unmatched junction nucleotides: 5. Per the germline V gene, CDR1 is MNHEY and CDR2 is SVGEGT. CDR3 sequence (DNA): TGTGCCAGCAGTCTACAGGGGTGGACAGATACGCAGTATTTT. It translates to CASSLQGWTDTQYF.

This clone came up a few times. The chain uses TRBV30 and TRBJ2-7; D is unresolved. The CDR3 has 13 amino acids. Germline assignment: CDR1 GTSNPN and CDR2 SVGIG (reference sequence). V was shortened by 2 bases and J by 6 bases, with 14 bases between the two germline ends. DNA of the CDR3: TGTGCCTGGAGTATTCAGAAAGGTTCCGAGCAGTACTTC. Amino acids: CAWSIQKGSEQYF. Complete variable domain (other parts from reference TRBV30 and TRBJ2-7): SQTIHQWPATLVQPVGSPLSLECTVEGTSNPNLYWYRQAAGRGLQLLFYSVGIGQISSEVPQNLSASRPQDRQFILSSKKLLLSDSGFYLCAWSIQKGSEQYFGPGTRLTVT.

The CDR3 reads CASSQDLGGPEVGAQETQYF. The DNA of the CDR3 is TGTGCCAGCAGCCAAGATTTGGGCGGGCCGGAGGTGGGGGCCCAAGAGACCCAGTACTTC. The chain links TRBV3-1 (or the pseudogene TRBV3-2) to TRBJ2-5; the D gene is possibly TRBD1 (6 bases). Trimming took 0 bases from V and 1 from J, leaving 24 bases between them. CDR3 length equals 20 residues. The germline V gene has CDR1 LGHDT and CDR2 YNNKEL (reference sequence).

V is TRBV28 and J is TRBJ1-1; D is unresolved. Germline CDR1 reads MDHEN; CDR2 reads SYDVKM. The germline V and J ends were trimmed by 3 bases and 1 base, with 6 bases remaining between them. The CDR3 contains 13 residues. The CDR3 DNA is TGTGCCAGCAGTTTTAAGGGGAACACTGAAGCTTTCTTT. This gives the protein CASSFKGNTEAFF.